The 18 T cell receptor beta chains below all came from one sample that was sequenced in a study of CD8+CD57+ T cells in acquired aplastic anemia. Using genomic DNA as the template, TCR beta VDJ and CDR3 profiling was carried out. Via MiXCR, TCRdb re-called the reads, giving one row per CDR3 protein. The table records some 180,000 distinct CDR3 sequences, 45% to 50% of them present only once. Sample: sorted CD4+, CD8+, or CD8+CD57+ T cells (not recorded which) from PBMCs. These receptors were obtained from a human donor in good health.

This clonotype came up a few times. The rearrangement uses TRBV2 and TRBJ2-5; D is uncertain. V was shortened by 3 bases and J by 7 bases, with 9 bases between the two germline ends. This CDR3 spans 12 amino acids. Germline V gene sequence: CDR1 SNHLY, CDR2 FYNNEI. The CDR3, as DNA: TGTGCCAGCAGTGAGAGTCTTGGGACCCAGTACTTC. The encoded protein is CASSESLGTQYF.

The chain is built from TRBV11-1 and TRBJ1-3; 8 bases fit TRBD1. This CDR3 contains 13 residues. Trimming took 5 bases from V and 8 from J; bases not matched to a gene: 5. CDR1 and CDR2 (germline): SGHAT, FQDESV (reference sequence). Written as DNA, the CDR3 is TGTGCCAGCAGCCCCGCACAGGGGGACACCATATATTTT. Its translation: CASSPAQGDTIYF.

The rearrangement joins TRBV6-1 to TRBJ2-7; D uncertain. With 5 bases removed from V and 2 bases from J, the gap between germline ends came to 13 bases. Germline-derived CDR1 and CDR2 are MNHNS and SASEGT. This CDR3 comprises 14 residues. The CDR3 DNA reads TGTGCCAGCAGTCTGGGGTATGCGACCTACGAGCAGTACTTC. Translating it yields CASSLGYATYEQYF.

The chain carries TRBV9 and TRBJ2-3; 8 positions match TRBD2. V lost 5 bases, J lost 0 bases, and 5 bases stayed unmatched. Germline V lookup: CDR1 SGDLS, CDR2 YYNGEE. The CDR3 has 15 residues. CDR3 sequence: CASRPGGASTDTQYF. The CDR3 bases are TGTGCCAGCAGGCCCGGGGGGGCGAGCACAGATACGCAGTATTTT.

This clonotype is a singleton in its sample. The chain carries TRBV7-2 and TRBJ1-2; TRBD1 is a possible D gene (6 bases). The germline V gene encodes CDR1 SGHTA and CDR2 FQGNSA. The CDR3 consists of 13 residues. The V and J ends lost 7 bases and 5 bases respectively, with 14 bases between them. CDR3 coding DNA: TGTGCCAGCACCCCCTCAGGGGCTTATGGCTACACCTTC. Its translation is CASTPSGAYGYTF.

The table lists this clonotype with a few counts. This chain links TRBV11-2 with TRBJ2-1, with 11 positions matching TRBD2. Germline V lookup: CDR1 SGHAT, CDR2 FQNNGV. The CDR3 covers 15 residues. The V gene end was trimmed by 3 bases and the J gene end by 4 bases; junction bases not matched to a gene: 2. CDR3 sequence (DNA): TGTGCCAGCAGCTTCCTAGCGGGAGGTTACAATGAGCAGTTCTTC. Amino acid sequence: CASSFLAGGYNEQFF. Looking up the rest from reference TRBV11-2 and TRBJ2-1 gives the full variable domain: EAGVAQSPRYKIIEKRQSVAFWCNPISGHATLYWYQQILGQGPKLLIQFQNNGVVDDSQLPKDRFSAERLKGVDSTLKIQPAKLEDSAVYLCASSFLAGGYNEQFFGPGTRLTVL.

For the CDR3, the DNA is TGCAGCGTTGTTGGACAGGGGGCTGTCGGGGAGCTGTTTTTT. This sequence encodes CSVVGQGAVGELFF. This chain uses TRBV29-1 with TRBJ2-2; 11 positions match TRBD1. The germline V gene has CDR1 SQVTM and CDR2 ANQGSEA. The CDR3 spans 14 residues. V shed 4 bases, J shed 7 bases, and the junction held 5 bases outside the gene matches.

The chain carries TRBV11-1 and TRBJ1-6; no clear D gene. Germline V gene data show CDR1 as SGHAT and CDR2 as FQDESV (reference sequence). Deletions cut 3 bases from V and 3 bases from J, with 12 bases between. The CDR3 contains 16 residues. This CDR3 is CASSLEAAVYNSPLHF. CDR3 in DNA: TGTGCCAGCAGCTTGGAGGCAGCCGTCTATAATTCACCCCTCCACTTT. The complete variable domain, with remaining parts taken from reference TRBV11-1 and TRBJ1-6, reads EAEVAQSPRYKITEKSQAVAFWCDPISGHATLYWYRQILGQGPELLVQFQDESVVDDSQLPKDRFSAERLKGVDSTLKIQPAELGDSAMYLCASSLEAAVYNSPLHFGNGTRLTVT.

This clonotype was detected ten times or more. The chain carries TRBV7-2 and TRBJ2-7; D is tentatively TRBD1 or TRBD2 (6 bases each). V dropped 5 bases and J dropped 5 bases, with 13 bases sitting between them. The CDR3 extends over 13 amino acids. Germline V CDR1 and CDR2: SGHTA, FQGNSA. CDR3 protein: CASSVGGWDEQYF. The CDR3 coding sequence is TGTGCCAGCAGCGTCGGGGGCTGGGACGAGCAGTACTTC.

The chain combines TRBV19 with TRBJ2-7, with 9 bases lining up with TRBD1. CDR1 and CDR2 from the germline V gene are LNHDA and SQIVND (reference sequence). The CDR3 contains 14 residues. The V segment lost 6 bases and the J segment 5 bases; nucleotides outside the gene matches: 8. The CDR3 sequence is CASSTGTGKDEQYF. The CDR3 DNA reads as TGTGCCAGTAGCACCGGGACAGGGAAAGACGAGCAGTACTTC.

CDR3 sequence reads: CAITGTNYGYTF. CDR3 nucleotide sequence: TGTGCCATCACCGGGACCAACTATGGCTACACCTTC. J is TRBJ1-2 and V is TRBV10-3; TRBD1 might be the D (5 bases). Between the trimmed V and J ends, which lost 7 bases and 2 bases, there was a span of 8 bases. This CDR3 region has 12 residues. Germline loops: CDR1 ENHRY, CDR2 SYGVKD.

The CDR3 region is CASSTGTGGGETQYF. The DNA of the CDR3 is TGTGCCAGTAGTACCGGGACAGGGGGCGGGGAGACCCAGTACTTC. The V call is TRBV19, the J call TRBJ2-5; 12 bases line up with TRBD1. The CDR3 contains 15 residues. J gave up 5 bases and V 4 bases, and 5 bases lay outside the gene matches. Germline CDR1 reads LNHDA; CDR2 reads SQIVND (reference sequence).

This clonotype has ten or more counts. The chain combines TRBV14 with TRBJ1-1, with 7 bases matching TRBD1. V lost 2 bases and J lost 1; bases outside the gene matches: 7. The CDR3 has 16 amino acids. Germline V gene sequence: CDR1 SGHDN, CDR2 FVKESK. The CDR3: CASSQYHRDRNTEAFF. Written as DNA, the CDR3 is TGTGCCAGCAGCCAATACCACCGGGACAGGAACACTGAAGCTTTCTTT. Using reference TRBV14 and TRBJ1-1 for the parts outside the CDR3, the full variable domain is EAGVTQFPSHSVIEKGQTVTLRCDPISGHDNLYWYRRVMGKEIKFLLHFVKESKQDESGMPNNRFLAERTGGTYSTLKVQPAELEDSGVYFCASSQYHRDRNTEAFFGQGTRLTVV.

Comment on this clonotype: Being one base from a much bigger clone, this may be a read error. The chain recombines TRBV5-1 with TRBJ1-1, with D uncertain. Looked up from germline, CDR1 is SGHRS and CDR2 is YFSETQ. The CDR3 consists of 14 residues. The CDR3 loop is CACSITPRGTEAFF. The CDR3 DNA sequence: TGCGCCTGCAGCATAACCCCGCGGGGTACTGAAGCTTTCTTT.

This clonotype was observed many times. This sequence joins TRBV20-1 and TRBJ2-3; tentative D call: TRBD2 (5 bases). The CDR3 is 14 residues long. Germline-derived CDR1 and CDR2 are DFQATT and SNEGSKA (reference sequence). Deletions cut 3 bases from V and 5 bases from J, with 15 bases between. The CDR3 is CSARLGSGKDTQYF. In DNA, the CDR3 is TGCAGTGCTAGGCTGGGCAGCGGAAAAGATACGCAGTATTTT.

The chain employs TRBV29-1 and TRBJ2-7; D is ambiguous. CDR1 is SQVTM, CDR2 ANQGSEA, per germline. V was clipped by 4 bases and J by 7 bases, with 17 bases between them. CDR3 size: 13 residues. In DNA, the CDR3 is TGCAGCGTTGGAGAAGGGTGGCAGGATGAGCAGTACTTC. Protein product: CSVGEGWQDEQYF.

This clonotype was seen more than once but under ten times. The chain recombines TRBV6-2 or TRBV6-3 with TRBJ2-3, with D possibly TRBD1 on 6 matching bases. Germline V gives CDR1 MNHEY, CDR2 SVGEGT. CDR3 length equals 16 residues. The V gene lost 2 bases and the J gene lost 0 bases, with 12 bases spanning the gap. The CDR3 DNA reads as TGTGCCAGCAGTTACACCGGGACAACAAGCACAGATACGCAGTATTTT. Amino acids: CASSYTGTTSTDTQYF.

The chain carries TRBV7-2 and TRBJ2-7, with TRBD2 as a possible D gene (6 bases). CDR1 and CDR2 from the germline V gene are SGHTA and FQGNSA. The germline V and J ends were trimmed by 5 bases and 7 bases, with 12 bases remaining between them. This CDR3 is built from 12 residues. The CDR3 bases are TGTGCCAGCAGCACAAGCGGAGGGGAGCAGTACTTC. This sequence encodes CASSTSGGEQYF.